A selection of T cell receptor beta chains follows, all from one sample in a study of T cell changes during pregnancy in multiple sclerosis. TCRdb keeps only in-frame clones here, not all; method: immunoSEQ multiplex PCR. This sample has 75,000 to 100,000 clones, with 90% found just once. Material: peripheral blood, obtained in the second trimester of pregnancy. The origin of the receptors is a female donor in good health, enrolled as a control in a pregnancy study. Each CDR3 is given with its conserved first and last residue. D genes are given only for firm matches. Rows may omit the clone size; those that give it use once, few, many or a size class.

abundance: NA; j_gene: TRBJ2-1; v_gene: TRBV29-1; d_gene: TRBD1; CDR3nt: TGCAGCGTTGAAGGTGTTACAGGGGGCTACAATGAGCAGTTCTTC; CDR3aa: CSVEGVTGGYNEQFF
abundance: NA; j_gene: TRBJ1-5; v_gene: TRBV19; d_gene: TRBD1; CDR3nt: TGTGCCAGTACGAGACAGGGTGGCAATCAGCCCCAGCATTTT; CDR3aa: CASTRQGGNQPQHF
abundance: NA; j_gene: TRBJ1-1; v_gene: TRBV18; d_gene: TRBD1; CDR3nt: TGTGCCAGCTCACGGGACAGCATGAACACTGAAGCTTTCTTT; CDR3aa: CASSRDSMNTEAFF
abundance: NA; j_gene: TRBJ2-7; v_gene: TRBV7-9; d_gene: TRBD1; CDR3nt: TGTGCCAGCAGCGGAGACAGGGTACTCTCCTACGAGCAGTACTTC; CDR3aa: CASSGDRVLSYEQYF
abundance: once; j_gene: TRBJ1-1; v_gene: TRBV6-1; d_gene: TRBD1; CDR3nt: TGTGCCAGCAGTGGACGACAGGGGGCCGACACTGAAGCTTTCTTT; CDR3aa: CASSGRQGADTEAFF
abundance: NA; j_gene: TRBJ1-2; v_gene: TRBV5-1; d_gene: NA; CDR3nt: TGCGCCAGCAGCGTTCCGGGGGATGGCTACACCTTC; CDR3aa: CASSVPGDGYTF
abundance: NA; j_gene: TRBJ2-1; v_gene: TRBV19; d_gene: NA; CDR3nt: TGTGCCAGTAGTATGGACAGAAACTCCAATGAGCAGTTCTTC; CDR3aa: CASSMDRNSNEQFF
abundance: few; j_gene: TRBJ2-1; v_gene: TRBV7-9; d_gene: NA; CDR3nt: TGTGCCACTCTGATCCCCAGAAGATACAATGAGCAGTTCTTC; CDR3aa: CATLIPRRYNEQFF
abundance: NA; j_gene: TRBJ1-3; v_gene: TRBV18; d_gene: NA; CDR3nt: TGTGCCAGCTCCGGCGGGGGCACTGGAAACACCATATATTTT; CDR3aa: CASSGGGTGNTIYF
abundance: NA; j_gene: TRBJ2-3; v_gene: TRBV6-5; d_gene: NA; CDR3nt: TGTGCCAGCAGTTACGGCAGCACAGATACGCAGTATTTT; CDR3aa: CASSYGSTDTQYF
abundance: NA; j_gene: TRBJ2-2; v_gene: TRBV5-4; d_gene: TRBD2; CDR3nt: TGTGCCAGCAGCTTCGGACTAGCGGGAGGTTCAGGGGAGCTGTTTTTT; CDR3aa: CASSFGLAGGSGELFF
abundance: NA; j_gene: TRBJ2-3; v_gene: TRBV6-6; d_gene: TRBD1; CDR3nt: TGTGCCAGCAGCGACAGGGGAACAGATACGCAGTATTTT; CDR3aa: CASSDRGTDTQYF
abundance: NA; j_gene: TRBJ2-2; v_gene: TRBV6-5; d_gene: NA; CDR3nt: TGTGCCAGCAGTTACGGGGGGACCGCGAACACCGGGGAGCTGTTTTTT; CDR3aa: CASSYGGTANTGELFF
abundance: NA; j_gene: TRBJ2-7; v_gene: TRBV5-1; d_gene: NA; CDR3nt: TGCGCCAGCAGCTTGGTCCAGGGTGATCACGAGCAGTACTTC; CDR3aa: CASSLVQGDHEQYF
abundance: NA; j_gene: TRBJ1-4; v_gene: TRBV6-5; d_gene: NA; CDR3nt: TGTGCCAGCAGTTACGCCATTGGGAGTAATGAAAAACTGTTTTTT; CDR3aa: CASSYAIGSNEKLFF
abundance: NA; j_gene: TRBJ2-5; v_gene: TRBV11-1; d_gene: TRBD1; CDR3nt: TGTGCCAGCACCACTAGGGCCGGACAGGGGTTGGAGACCCAGTACTTC; CDR3aa: CASTTRAGQGLETQYF
abundance: NA; j_gene: TRBJ2-7; v_gene: TRBV27; d_gene: NA; CDR3nt: TGTGCCAGCAGGTTCAGCGGGTCCTCCTACGAGCAGTACTTC; CDR3aa: CASRFSGSSYEQYF
abundance: NA; j_gene: TRBJ1-2; v_gene: TRBV19; d_gene: TRBD1; CDR3nt: TGTGCCAGTAGTCTCGGGAGGGGGCAGTTCGACTATGGCTACACCTTC; CDR3aa: CASSLGRGQFDYGYTF
abundance: NA; j_gene: TRBJ2-2; v_gene: TRBV28; d_gene: TRBD1; CDR3nt: TGTGCCAGCAGGACCGGGACAGCCATTAACACCGGGGAGCTGTTTTTT; CDR3aa: CASRTGTAINTGELFF
abundance: NA; j_gene: TRBJ1-3; v_gene: TRBV19; d_gene: TRBD1; CDR3nt: TGTGCCAGTAGTGCCTACGGGACAGGTTCTGGAAACACCATATATTTT; CDR3aa: CASSAYGTGSGNTIYF
abundance: NA; j_gene: TRBJ2-1; v_gene: TRBV5-1; d_gene: NA; CDR3nt: TGCGCCAGCAGCCTTCAAAAGGCTAGCTCCCCCTACAATGAGCAGTTCTTC; CDR3aa: CASSLQKASSPYNEQFF
abundance: NA; j_gene: TRBJ2-7; v_gene: TRBV7-9; d_gene: NA; CDR3nt: TGTGCCAGCAGCTTAACCAACAGCAGAAGAGAGCAGTACTTC; CDR3aa: CASSLTNSRREQYF
abundance: NA; j_gene: TRBJ1-1; v_gene: TRBV6-4; d_gene: TRBD1; CDR3nt: TGTGCCAGCAGTAGGACAGGGAACACTGAAGCTTTCTTT; CDR3aa: CASSRTGNTEAFF
abundance: NA; j_gene: TRBJ1-2; v_gene: TRBV7-8; d_gene: NA; CDR3nt: TGTGCCAGCAGCGACCCAGATTGGGGGGGATATGGCTACACCTTC; CDR3aa: CASSDPDWGGYGYTF
abundance: NA; j_gene: TRBJ2-6; v_gene: TRBV5-1; d_gene: NA; CDR3nt: TGCGCCAGCAGCTTAAGCGCTGGGGCCAACGTCCTGACTTTC; CDR3aa: CASSLSAGANVLTF
abundance: NA; j_gene: TRBJ2-3; v_gene: TRBV10-3; d_gene: TRBD2; CDR3nt: TGTGCCATCAGTGAGTTGGGTAGCGGGGGACCCACAGATACGCAGTATTTT; CDR3aa: CAISELGSGGPTDTQYF
abundance: NA; j_gene: TRBJ2-2; v_gene: TRBV5-4; d_gene: NA; CDR3nt: TGTGCCAGCAGCTTGGTTAGCCAGAACACCGGGGAGCTGTTTTTT; CDR3aa: CASSLVSQNTGELFF
abundance: NA; j_gene: TRBJ1-2; v_gene: TRBV9; d_gene: NA; CDR3nt: TGTGCCAGCAGCGCCTCCTATGGCTACACCTTC; CDR3aa: CASSASYGYTF
abundance: once; j_gene: TRBJ1-2; v_gene: TRBV5-1; d_gene: NA; CDR3nt: TGCGCCAGCTCCCTCGGAGGGGCCCTTAACTATGGCTACACCTTC; CDR3aa: CASSLGGALNYGYTF
abundance: NA; j_gene: TRBJ1-4; v_gene: TRBV7-9; d_gene: TRBD1; CDR3nt: TGTGCCAGCAGCTATCCCCAGGGGGCGATGGGTGAAAAACTGTTTTTT; CDR3aa: CASSYPQGAMGEKLFF
abundance: NA; j_gene: TRBJ1-6; v_gene: TRBV7-9; d_gene: TRBD1; CDR3nt: TGTGCCAGCGGAGGACAGGGCCTGAGGGAGTCACCCCTCCACTTT; CDR3aa: CASGGQGLRESPLHF
abundance: NA; j_gene: TRBJ2-3; v_gene: TRBV5-4; d_gene: TRBD2; CDR3nt: TGTGCCAGCAGCCACGGACTAGCGGGACACACAGATACGCAGTATTTT; CDR3aa: CASSHGLAGHTDTQYF
abundance: NA; j_gene: TRBJ2-3; v_gene: TRBV10-1; d_gene: NA; CDR3nt: TGCGCCAGCAGTGAAGAACTAGTCCGAAACACAGATACGCAGTATTTT; CDR3aa: CASSEELVRNTDTQYF
abundance: NA; j_gene: TRBJ1-6; v_gene: TRBV2; d_gene: TRBD1; CDR3nt: TGTGCCAGCAGTCCTAGGACAGGGGGTAATTCACCCCTCCACTTT; CDR3aa: CASSPRTGGNSPLHF
abundance: NA; j_gene: TRBJ2-7; v_gene: TRBV6-5; d_gene: NA; CDR3nt: TGTGCCAGCAGTGCAGGGATCACCTACGAGCAGTACTTC; CDR3aa: CASSAGITYEQYF
abundance: NA; j_gene: TRBJ2-7; v_gene: TRBV11-2; d_gene: NA; CDR3nt: TGTGCCAGCAGCTCCTCCGGGGGTCCTACCTACGAGCAGTACTTC; CDR3aa: CASSSSGGPTYEQYF
abundance: NA; j_gene: TRBJ1-2; v_gene: TRBV7-2; d_gene: NA; CDR3nt: TGTGCCAGCAGACGGGGGAGAGCGGGCTACACCTTC; CDR3aa: CASRRGRAGYTF
abundance: NA; j_gene: TRBJ1-6; v_gene: TRBV18; d_gene: TRBD1; CDR3nt: TGTGCCAGCTCCCCTCGACAGGGTCGGCCCGCGGGGAATTCACCCCTCCACTTT; CDR3aa: CASSPRQGRPAGNSPLHF
abundance: once; j_gene: TRBJ2-5; v_gene: TRBV4-3; d_gene: NA; CDR3nt: TGCGCCAGCAGCCAAGAACGGAGATACCAAGAGACCCAGTACTTC; CDR3aa: CASSQERRYQETQYF
abundance: NA; j_gene: TRBJ1-6; v_gene: TRBV6-1; d_gene: TRBD1; CDR3nt: TGTGCCAGCACCGAAGGGACAGGGCGGAATTCACCCCTCCACTTT; CDR3aa: CASTEGTGRNSPLHF
abundance: NA; j_gene: TRBJ2-5; v_gene: TRBV6-6; d_gene: TRBD2; CDR3nt: TGTGCCAGCAATTCCGGGACTAGCGGAGAAGAGACCCAGTACTTC; CDR3aa: CASNSGTSGEETQYF
abundance: once; j_gene: TRBJ2-7; v_gene: TRBV10-2; d_gene: TRBD2; CDR3nt: TGCGCCAGCGGGAGACTAGCGGTCGGCTACGAGCAGTACTTC; CDR3aa: CASGRLAVGYEQYF
abundance: once; j_gene: TRBJ1-1; v_gene: TRBV11-2; d_gene: TRBD1; CDR3nt: TGTGCCAGCAGGCCTAGACAGGGATCGGTCTCTGAAGCTTTCTTT; CDR3aa: CASRPRQGSVSEAFF
abundance: NA; j_gene: TRBJ2-2; v_gene: TRBV7-6; d_gene: TRBD1; CDR3nt: TGTGCCAGCAGCTTATTACAGGGGCACGGGGAGCTGTTTTTT; CDR3aa: CASSLLQGHGELFF
abundance: NA; j_gene: TRBJ2-1; v_gene: TRBV9; d_gene: TRBD1; CDR3nt: TGTGCCAGCAGCGACGACAGGGGTGGGTACAATGAGCAGTTCTTC; CDR3aa: CASSDDRGGYNEQFF
abundance: NA; j_gene: TRBJ2-4; v_gene: TRBV7-2; d_gene: NA; CDR3nt: TGTGCCAGCAGTCGGTCGAGGGAGGAAAACATTCAGTACTTC; CDR3aa: CASSRSREENIQYF
abundance: NA; j_gene: TRBJ1-2; v_gene: TRBV28; d_gene: TRBD1; CDR3nt: TGTGCCAGCAGTTCCACCGGGACAGGGGGCTATGGCTACACCTTC; CDR3aa: CASSSTGTGGYGYTF
abundance: once; j_gene: TRBJ2-3; v_gene: TRBV5-1; d_gene: NA; CDR3nt: TGCGCCAGCAGCTTTCGCGGGACTAGCACAGATACGCAGTATTTT; CDR3aa: CASSFRGTSTDTQYF
abundance: NA; j_gene: TRBJ1-2; v_gene: TRBV20-1; d_gene: TRBD1; CDR3nt: TGCAGTACAGGGGCCCCGGGTGGCTACACCTTC; CDR3aa: CSTGAPGGYTF
abundance: NA; j_gene: TRBJ1-2; v_gene: TRBV5-4; d_gene: NA; CDR3nt: TGTGCCAGCAGCTTGGTCAGCCCGAGGGATGGCTACACCTTC; CDR3aa: CASSLVSPRDGYTF
abundance: NA; j_gene: TRBJ1-3; v_gene: TRBV5-6; d_gene: TRBD1; CDR3nt: TGTGCCAGCAGCTATTACGACAGGGTAGTCGCCATATATTTT; CDR3aa: CASSYYDRVVAIYF
abundance: NA; j_gene: TRBJ1-6; v_gene: TRBV7-9; d_gene: NA; CDR3nt: TGTGCCAGCAGCTTACAGGTTTCCTATAATTCACCCCTCCACTTT; CDR3aa: CASSLQVSYNSPLHF
abundance: once; j_gene: TRBJ1-3; v_gene: TRBV4-3; d_gene: NA; CDR3nt: TGCGCCAGCAGCCAAGGGGTACAGGGAAGCTCTGGAAACACCATATATTTT; CDR3aa: CASSQGVQGSSGNTIYF
abundance: NA; j_gene: TRBJ2-5; v_gene: TRBV19; d_gene: TRBD1; CDR3nt: TGTGCCAGTAGCCGGAACAGGGGAGAAGAAGAGACCCAGTACTTC; CDR3aa: CASSRNRGEEETQYF
abundance: NA; j_gene: TRBJ1-2; v_gene: TRBV9; d_gene: NA; CDR3nt: TGTGCCAGCAGCGTCTCAGGAACACCATACTATGGCTACACCTTC; CDR3aa: CASSVSGTPYYGYTF
abundance: once; j_gene: TRBJ2-1; v_gene: TRBV6-1; d_gene: NA; CDR3nt: TGTGCCAGCACCCCCCGGCGGTCCTACAATGAGCAGTTCTTC; CDR3aa: CASTPRRSYNEQFF
abundance: NA; j_gene: TRBJ2-5; v_gene: TRBV4-3; d_gene: NA; CDR3nt: TGCGCCAGCAGCCAAGGTCTTGCGGAAGAGACCCAGTACTTC; CDR3aa: CASSQGLAEETQYF
abundance: NA; j_gene: TRBJ2-5; v_gene: TRBV27; d_gene: TRBD2; CDR3nt: TGTGCCAGCAGCCGACTAGCGGTACGGGAGACCCAGTACTTC; CDR3aa: CASSRLAVRETQYF